These T cell receptor beta chains were read from a single sample in a study of tumor and adjacent non-tumor tissue in lung cancer. TCRdb used MiXCR to reprocess the multiplex PCR reads, holding one entry per CDR3 protein. The table lists 100,000 to 150,000 distinct CDR3 sequences, approximately 66% of them singletons. The sequenced sample consisted of lung tumor tissue. The source of these receptors is a young man with non-small cell lung cancer. Each CDR3 is given with its conserved first and last residue. Each record gives: clone size, V gene, J gene, D gene, CDR3 protein, CDR3 DNA. A D gene is named only where the DNA matches it firmly. Clone size is stated in some rows and not others, as once, few, many or a class when expanded.

-,TRBV20-1,TRBJ2-1,TRBD2,CSALDTLTSCRGEQFF,TGCAGTGCTTTAGATACGCTGACTAGCTGTAGAGGAGAGCAGTTCTTC
-,TRBV11-3,TRBJ1-5,-,CASSLNQSTAATSTDTQHF,TGTGCCAGCAGCTTAAATCAATCCACAGCGGCTACTAGCACAGATACGCAGCATTTT
-,TRBV20-1,TRBJ1-6,-,CSDRIEERALHF,TGCAGTGATAGAATTGAGGAGAGGGCCCTCCACTTT
-,TRBV6-4,TRBJ2-2,-,CASSSGPEAGELFF,TGTGCCAGCAGTTCCGGGCCCGAGGCCGGGGAGCTGTTTTTT
-,TRBV5-1,TRBJ2-3,TRBD1,CANSRGQGTDTQYF,TGCGCCAACAGCCGAGGACAGGGCACTGATACGCAGTATTTT
many,TRBV29-1,TRBJ2-3,-,CSVLPQVGADTQYF,TGCAGCGTTCTCCCCCAGGTCGGTGCAGATACGCAGTATTTT
many,TRBV6-2/TRBV6-3,TRBJ1-5,-,CASSYSNSNQPQHF,TGTGCCAGCAGTTACTCAAACAGCAATCAGCCCCAGCATTTT
-,TRBV5-4,TRBJ1-1,-,CASSSEGGLNTEALF,TGTGCCAGCAGCTCCGAGGGGGGACTGAACACTGAAGCTCTCTTT
-,TRBV5-4,TRBJ1-2,-,CTSSFGREYGYTF,TGTACCAGTAGCTTCGGCAGGGAATATGGCTACACCTTC
many,TRBV11-2,TRBJ2-7,TRBD2,CASSLELAGVGQSGYEQYF,TGTGCCAGCAGCTTAGAACTAGCGGGAGTCGGACAGTCAGGCTACGAGCAGTACTTC
few,TRBV29-1,TRBJ2-1,-,CSVVPAENNEQFF,TGCAGCGTTGTCCCGGCTGAAAACAATGAGCAGTTCTTC
-,TRBV7-9,TRBJ2-3,TRBD2,CASSPPRLAGLSTYTQYF,TGTGCCAGCAGCCCCCCGCGGTTAGCGGGGCTTAGCACATATACGCAGTATTTT
-,TRBV29-1,TRBJ1-1,-,CSAAQVFVEAFF,TGCAGCGCTGCTCAGGTATTCGTTGAAGCTTTCTTT
-,TRBV11-2,TRBJ2-7,TRBD2,CPSSLAGLAGGPLYEQYF,TGTCCGAGCAGCTTAGCCGGACTAGCGGGAGGGCCGCTGTACGAGCAGTACTTC
many,TRBV20-1,TRBJ2-6,-,CSAASVGGANVLTF,TGCAGTGCGGCTAGCGTCGGTGGGGCCAACGTCCTGACTTTC
-,TRBV6-2/TRBV6-3,TRBJ2-7,TRBD2,CASLEWTSGFEQYF,TGTGCCAGTCTGGAGTGGACTAGTGGATTCGAGCAGTACTTC
-,TRBV20-1,TRBJ2-7,-,CSARSLASDSYGQYF,TGCAGTGCTAGAAGTCTAGCGAGCGACTCCTACGGGCAGTACTTC
many,TRBV6-2/TRBV6-3,TRBJ2-1,TRBD2,CASSPTSGGGNEQFF,TGTGCCAGCAGTCCTACTAGCGGGGGAGGCAATGAGCAGTTCTTC
-,TRBV4-1,TRBJ1-1,-,CASNQRFRTEAFF,TGCGCCAGCAACCAAAGGTTCCGAACTGAAGCGTTCTTT
many,TRBV20-1,TRBJ2-7,TRBD2,CSAWTSGRGSYEQYF,TGCAGTGCATGGACTAGCGGGAGAGGGTCCTACGAGCAGTACTTC
-,TRBV20-1,TRBJ2-5,TRBD1,CSAQGDSRLQETQYF,TGCAGTGCTCAGGGGGACAGCAGGTTGCAAGAGACCCAGTACTTC
-,TRBV6-2/TRBV6-3,TRBJ2-1,TRBD2,CASRLAGCNEQFF,TGTGCCAGCAGACTAGCGGGGTGCAATGAGCAGTTCTTC
-,TRBV20-1,TRBJ2-3,TRBD2,CSATGTSGYTDTQYF,TGCAGTGCTACCGGGACTAGCGGTTACACAGATACGCAGTATTTT
few,TRBV4-1,TRBJ2-7,TRBD2,CASSQGLARPEQYF,TGCGCCAGCAGCCAAGGACTAGCGAGGCCCGAGCAGTACTTC
-,TRBV5-1,TRBJ1-2,-,CASSSQESHGYTF,TGCGCCAGCAGCTCTCAGGAAAGCCATGGCTACACCTTC
-,TRBV12-3/TRBV12-4,TRBJ2-3,TRBD2,CTNSLQLAGVADTQYF,TGTACCAACAGCTTACAACTAGCGGGGGTGGCAGATACGCAGTATTTT
-,TRBV4-1,TRBJ1-5,-,CASSREEKGNEPQHF,TGCGCCAGCAGCCGGGAGGAGAAGGGCAATGAGCCCCAGCATTTT
-,TRBV7-9,TRBJ2-5,-,CASSPLGQWGQATQYF,TGCGCCAGCAGCCCACTGGGGCAATGGGGGCAGGCGACCCAGTACTTC
-,TRBV11-2,TRBJ2-5,-,CASNRDHETQYF,TGTGCCAGCAATAGGGACCATGAGACCCAGTACTTC
-,TRBV5-1,TRBJ2-7,TRBD2,CASSTRLAGDGEQYF,TGCGCCAGCAGCACCCGACTAGCGGGAGACGGGGAGCAGTACTTC
-,TRBV12-3/TRBV12-4,TRBJ2-2,TRBD2,CTSSPTGTSGTGELFF,TGTACCAGCAGTCCTACAGGGACTAGCGGGACCGGGGAGCTGTTTTTT
-,TRBV12-3/TRBV12-4,TRBJ1-1,-,CASSLKNARGTESFF,TGTGCCAGCAGTTTAAAGAACGCTCGAGGGACTGAATCCTTCTTT
-,TRBV12-3/TRBV12-4,TRBJ2-7,TRBD1,CVSTLDRGGEHYF,TGTGTCAGCACCCTCGACAGGGGTGGGGAGCACTACTTC
-,TRBV6-5,TRBJ2-1,TRBD2,CVSSAGTNVYNEQFF,TGTGTCAGCAGTGCCGGGACTAACGTATACAATGAGCAGTTCTTT
few,TRBV30,TRBJ2-2,TRBD2,CAWSGAGANTGELFF,TGTGCCTGGAGTGGGGCGGGAGCGAACACCGGGGAGCTGTTTTTT
-,TRBV4-1,TRBJ2-7,-,CASSQGQAATYEQYF,TGCGCCAGCAGCCAAGGTCAGGCAGCGACTTACGAGCAGTACTTC
-,TRBV24-1,TRBJ2-3,-,CATSAFSGTQYF,TGTGCCACCAGTGCTTTCTCAGGTACGCAGTATTTT
-,TRBV6-2/TRBV6-3,TRBJ2-5,-,CASNYIKQETQYF,TGTGCCAGTAATTATATCAAACAAGAGACCCAGTACTTC
many,TRBV6-2/TRBV6-3,TRBJ2-5,TRBD2,CASRTTGLAGGPVGQETQYF,TGTGCCAGCAGGACGACGGGACTAGCGGGGGGGCCCGTCGGACAAGAGACCCAGTACTTC
many,TRBV6-5,TRBJ2-2,TRBD2,CASRLAHTGELFF,TGTGCCAGCAGACTAGCGCACACCGGGGAGCTGTTTTTT